This TCR beta chain stems from a study of beta chain features in type 1 diabetes. Whole-study context: Sorted cells, around 100 million in number, were examined across all samples. The study's findings and limits: Type 1 diabetes patients had moderately but significantly shorter TCRB CDR3s in all four CD4+ subsets.

Notes on this clone: Its specificity is not known.

All of the isolated RNA was reverse transcribed, so expressed TCRB transcripts were sequenced. TCRdb's table, derived via immunoSEQ multiplex PCR, lists solely in-frame clones and lacks some. The sample has some 180,000 clones, 10% to 15% seen once. Germline V gene lookup returns CDR1 SQVTM and CDR2 ANQGSEA. CDR3 length: 13 amino acids. Trimming stripped 1 base from V and 5 bases from J, with 11 bases between. The sample comprised central memory CD4+ T cells from blood. This clonotype was obtained from a young woman in good health. The gene calls are TRBV29-1 and TRBJ2-5; the D gene is possibly TRBD2 (5 bases). The CDR3 bases are TGCAGCGTTGAAGCTAACCAGCGGGAGACCCAGTACTTC. It encodes CSVEANQRETQYF. The full variable domain, rest sourced from reference TRBV29-1 and TRBJ2-5, is SAVISQKPSRDICQRGTSLTIQCQVDSQVTMMFWYRQQPGQSLTLIATANQGSEATYESGFVIDKFPISRPNLTFSTLTVSNMSPEDSSIYLCSVEANQRETQYFGPGTRLLVL.